This T cell receptor beta chain was identified in a study of T cell responses to AZD1222 COVID-19 vaccine. As to this clone: As yet, its antigen is unknown.

Clones were read by immunoSEQ multiplex PCR, and TCRdb kept only the in-frame ones, dropping some. Of about 180,000 clones detected, approximately 92% appear once; the ten largest clones hold about 3%. The J segment lost 8 bases and the V segment lost 1 base, leaving 10 bases of the junction unmatched. This CDR3 spans 15 amino acids. Germline V lookup: CDR1 SQVTM, CDR2 ANQGSEA. Study-level points and caveats: Targeting of unmutated variant regions was reportedly seen in nearly half of spike-specific TCRs.

This TCR came from an adult in good health. The sequenced sample was peripheral blood, obtained on day 0 of AZD1222 vaccination. J is TRBJ1-2 and V is TRBV29-1, with 10 bases that match TRBD1. The CDR3 is CSVEALGTGVSGYTF. The CDR3 bases are TGCAGCGTTGAAGCCCTCGGGACAGGGGTCTCCGGCTACACCTTC.